What follows describes a single T cell receptor (beta chain). This clone was picked up a small number of times. Which antigen it targets is not known. Base qualities are not provided; no much larger clone lies one nucleotide away. The data derive from a study of beta chain features in type 1 diabetes (dated by TCRdb to 2017 to 2018). Context from the whole study: Patients and healthy donors did not differ in mean age, gender distribution, total cell number or subset yield. Whereas all 28 donors provided naive and central memory subsets, regulatory and stem cell-like memory subsets were isolated from just 8 patients and roughly eight healthy donors. A total of about 100,000,000 sorted cells were examined across all samples, and RNA yield correlated strongly with the number of cells per subset. The study compared TCRB repertoires of sorted circulating CD4+ T cell subsets between recently diagnosed type 1 diabetes patients and matched healthy donors. Overall results and qualifications from the work: In all four CD4+ subsets, TCRB CDR3 length was moderately but significantly shorter in type 1 diabetes patients. Because small numbers of individuals were included in the HLA sub-analyses, any influence of HLA type on TCRB rearrangement was left unresolved. Naive, central memory and regulatory TCRB repertoires appeared to be more similar among patients than among healthy donors. Sequencing cDNA rather than genomic DNA could over-represent highly expressing activated cells, although activation and CD3 levels did not differ between groups. At VDJ recombination sites, patients with type 1 diabetes made fewer insertions and deleted more nucleotides, a pattern implying thymic rearrangement abnormalities. PCR may preferentially amplify shorter templates, but because patient and control samples were amplified and corrected together, any resulting skew would affect both groups equally.

CDR1 and CDR2 (LNHDA, SQIVND) derive from the germline V gene (reference sequence). The CDR3 sequence holds 13 residues, the cysteine and phenylalanine included. Only the CDR3 region is kept as DNA, spanning 39 bases read in frame from base 1. At the junction V is shortened by 6 bases and J by 3 bases, with 11 bases in between. A single peripheral blood draw of about 116 mL on average was collected from each donor into heparinised tubes. A BD FACSAria II was used to sort naive, central memory, regulatory and stem cell-like memory CD4+ T cells with a panel that included CD45RO, CCR7, CD25, CD127, CD95 and CD27. Every sorted population had a purity above 95%. Right away, PBMCs were isolated by Lymphoprep density gradient centrifugation and were stained directly, with no culture step. So that batch effects would be minimized, each experiment stained and sorted samples in pairs, pairing one healthy donor with one patient.

The entire amount of isolated RNA was reverse transcribed using the High Capacity cDNA Reverse Transcription Kit, so the sequenced TCRB transcripts were expressed ones. Deep immunoSEQ sequencing was performed on naive, central memory and regulatory T cell samples, with an average of around 3.5 million total reads per sample. After sorted cells were lysed in RLT buffer, RNA was extracted with DNase-treated RNeasy Micro or Mini kits, with the choice depending on cell number. Each cell subset was processed on its own to prevent cross-contamination, while patient and healthy donor samples were processed together. Using the immunoSEQ multiplex PCR, TCRB sequences were amplified from cDNA into 87-bp fragments spanning the CDR3 region. Sequencing of the amplicons was performed on the Illumina HiSeq platform. Turning to the authors' computational methods: Synthetic template baselines were used to correct PCR bias computationally, reads within Hamming distance 2 were collapsed, and singletons that could not be merged were discarded. Reads were aligned to IMGT to assign V, D and J genes, CDR3 length, and insertions or deletions at six rearrangement sites. Clonotype counts were normalized to sorted cell number within each subset before computing true diversity and Gini coefficients with the tcR R package. Repertoire sharing was quantified using the overlap coefficient calculated on TCRB nucleotide sequences. Out-of-frame TCRB sequences from naive cells were analyzed to stand in for the pre-selection repertoire. TCRdb's version of the immuneACCESS table is confined to in-frame rearrangements and falls short of the full clone set. An unresolved V gene accounts for under half of the shortfall where checked; the remainder is of unknown origin. The DNA was the basis for D and trimming; V, J and clone size are from that table. The sample data list some 500,000 clones, and more than 9.5% of these were observed just once. The ten largest account for 0.045% to 0.06% of the sample.

Sequences were obtained from naive CD4+ T cells from blood. Sample cell subset or site, as interpreted from the label and publication: true naive CD4+ T cells. The source of this sequence is a woman aged 18-35 years in good health. Rearrangement joined TRBV19 to TRBJ1-2; the D gene is unclear. The DNA sequence is given as TGTGCCAGTAGATGGTCTTTCGACTATGGCTACACCTTC. Translated, this gives CASRWSFDYGYTF.